This entry lists 18 T cell receptor beta chains sequenced from one sample in a study of cytomegalovirus exposure and HLA in healthy donors (dated by TCRdb to the late 2010s). The library was prepared using the immunoSEQ multiplex PCR assay. For the multiplex PCR, a mixture combining 60 forward primers for TCR Vbeta segments and 13 reverse primers for TCR Jbeta segments was used. TCRdb re-hosts the immuneACCESS table, in-frame sequences only. Its copies lack some clones; in the studies checked, an unresolved V gene accounts for under half of them, and the cause for the rest is not known. This sample gives 150,000 to 200,000 clones in total; 70% to 85% of them show up just once. The ten largest clones capture 3.4% of the sample. Sequences were obtained from PBMCs. All receptors come from a man between 35 and 55 years old in good health and CMV-seropositive.

The chain has TRBV6-1 and TRBJ1-1; 9 nucleotides line up with TRBD1. CDR3 size: 15 residues. V shed 1 base and J 4 bases; nucleotides not matched to a gene: 4. Germline CDR1 is MNHNS and CDR2 is SASEGT. The CDR3 spells CASSEVGQGSTEAFF. The DNA of the CDR3 is TGTGCCAGCAGTGAAGTAGGACAGGGGAGCACTGAAGCTTTCTTT.

The rearrangement uses TRBV4-1 and TRBJ1-3, with TRBD1 matching over 7 bases. From germline, CDR1 is MGHRA and CDR2 YSYEKL. The CDR3 is 16 residues long. With V trimmed by 1 base and J by 0 bases, 3 bases remained unmatched. CDR3: CASSQGTGSSGNTIYF. CDR3 DNA sequence: TGCGCCAGCAGCCAAGGGACAGGCAGCTCTGGAAACACCATATATTTT.

This clone was seen only a few times. The chain combines TRBV6-1 with TRBJ2-7; TRBD2 might be the D (7 bases). Germline values: CDR1 MNHNS, CDR2 SASEGT. This CDR3 contains 15 residues. The V end lost 10 bases, the J end lost 1 base, and 20 bases lay between the germline ends. The CDR3 nucleotides read TGTGCCACCAAGGGGGGGCTGGGACAATCCTACGAGCAGTACTTC. This codes for CATKGGLGQSYEQYF.

V usage is TRBV7-3 and J usage is TRBJ2-1, with 11 positions matching TRBD2. Germline trimming cut 8 bases from V and 8 bases from J; bases unmatched to any gene: 14. The CDR3 extends over 16 amino acids. Germline loops: CDR1 SGHTA, CDR2 FQGTGA. The CDR3 DNA follows: TGTGCCAGCGGACGGAATTTAGCGGGGGGGCGGCATGAGCAGTTCTTC. Translated, it gives CASGRNLAGGRHEQFF.

The chain is built from TRBV11-2 and TRBJ2-5, with a weak D call TRBD1 (6 bases). Germline CDR1 SGHAT, CDR2 FQNNGV. This CDR3 contains 13 residues. Deletions cut 5 bases from V and 2 bases from J, with 9 bases between. The CDR3 bases are TGTGCCAGCAGCCGTGGACAGCAAGAGACCCAGTACTTC. Protein sequence: CASSRGQQETQYF.

This chain connects TRBV5-1 to TRBJ1-1, with unresolved D. Deletions cut 4 bases from V and 0 bases from J, with 13 bases between. The germline V gene has CDR1 SGHRS and CDR2 YFSETQ. CDR3 length: 15 residues. This CDR3 is CASSPRPGMNTEAFF. The CDR3 coding sequence is TGCGCCAGCAGCCCCCGGCCGGGGATGAACACTGAAGCTTTCTTT.

V gene TRBV18 combines with J gene TRBJ2-1; TRBD2 matches at 7 bases. The length of the CDR3 is 14 residues. The V gene's germline CDR1 is KGHSH and CDR2 LQKENI. J gave up 7 bases and V 3 bases, and 6 bases lay outside the gene matches. CDR3 region: CASSPQGLWNEQFF. CDR3 DNA: TGTGCCAGCTCACCCCAGGGACTATGGAATGAGCAGTTCTTC.

This chain links TRBV19 with TRBJ2-1; TRBD2 matches 10 bases. The J segment lost 4 bases and the V segment lost 5 bases, leaving 8 bases of the junction unmatched. The germline CDR1 and CDR2 sequences are LNHDA and SQIVND (reference sequence). The CDR3 covers 16 residues. The CDR3 DNA reads TGTGCCAGTAGTGCTCCTAGCGGGGGCCCTTACAATGAGCAGTTCTTC. It is translated as CASSAPSGGPYNEQFF. Full variable domain (remainder filled in from reference TRBV19 and TRBJ2-1): DGGITQSPKYLFRKEGQNVTLSCEQNLNHDAMYWYRQDPGQGLRLIYYSQIVNDFQKGDIAEGYSVSREKKESFPLTVTSAQKNPTAFYLCASSAPSGGPYNEQFFGPGTRLTVL.

The chain recombines TRBV27 with TRBJ1-2; no reliable D call. This CDR3 region has 14 residues. Between the trimmed V and J ends, which lost 6 bases and 2 bases, there was a span of 13 bases. The V gene's germline CDR1 is MNHEY and CDR2 SMNVEV (reference sequence). Here the CDR3 DNA reads TGTGCCAGCAGACCTTGGACGGGGAACTATGGCTACACCTTC. Its translation is CASRPWTGNYGYTF.

This chain connects TRBV6-5 to TRBJ2-1, with 10 bases matching TRBD2. The CDR3 length is 14 residues. Germline CDR1 and CDR2: MNHEY and SVGAGI. Trimming removed 7 bases from V and 4 bases from J; junction bases left unmatched: 4. The CDR3 DNA reads as TGTGCCAGCATTAGCGGGGGGAAGTACAATGAGCAGTTCTTC. It is translated as CASISGGKYNEQFF.

This clone appeared a few times. V and J are TRBV5-1 and TRBJ2-4; D gene unclear. V was shortened by 1 base and J by 6 bases, with 14 bases between the two germline ends. CDR1 is SGHRS and CDR2 is YFSETQ in the germline V gene. This CDR3 is 15 amino acids long. The chain's CDR3 is CASSLSRGSGNIQYF. In DNA, the CDR3 is TGCGCCAGCAGCTTGTCAAGAGGATCCGGAAACATTCAGTACTTC.

The chain couples TRBV30 to TRBJ2-2, with D uncertain. Trimming removed 2 bases at V and 6 bases at J, with 13 bases between. Germline CDR1 is GTSNPN and CDR2 is SVGIG (reference sequence). The CDR3 loop spans 14 amino acids. This CDR3 reads CAWSFLATPGELFF. The DNA of the CDR3 is TGTGCCTGGAGTTTTTTGGCCACCCCCGGGGAGCTGTTTTTT. Together with reference TRBV30 and TRBJ2-2, the CDR3 gives the full variable domain: SQTIHQWPATLVQPVGSPLSLECTVEGTSNPNLYWYRQAAGRGLQLLFYSVGIGQISSEVPQNLSASRPQDRQFILSSKKLLLSDSGFYLCAWSFLATPGELFFGEGSRLTVL.

This sequence joins TRBV19 and TRBJ2-7, with 10 bases that match TRBD2. This CDR3 has 15 amino acids. J was trimmed by 2 bases and V by 5 bases; bases with no gene match: 6. Germline V gene sequence: CDR1 LNHDA, CDR2 SQIVND (reference sequence). CDR3 sequence: CASSDLAGATYEQYF. The CDR3 nucleotides are TGTGCCAGTAGTGATCTAGCGGGGGCCACCTACGAGCAGTACTTC.

The chain carries TRBV5-6 and TRBJ1-4, with a weak D call TRBD1 (6 bases). V gave up 3 bases and J gave up 11 bases, with 14 bases separating them. CDR3 size: 13 residues. The V gene's germline CDR1 is SGHDT and CDR2 YYEEEE. CDR3 bases: TGTGCCAGCAGCTCCTCGGACAGAAATAAACTGTTTTTT. As protein: CASSSSDRNKLFF. Looking up the rest from reference TRBV5-6 and TRBJ1-4 gives the full variable domain: DAGVTQSPTHLIKTRGQQVTLRCSPKSGHDTVSWYQQALGQGPQFIFQYYEEEERQRGNFPDRFSGHQFPNYSSELNVNALLLGDSALYLCASSSSDRNKLFFGSGTQLSVL.

This chain joins TRBV4-3 and TRBJ2-7; 8 nucleotides match TRBD2. The CDR3 is 18 residues long. Germline values: CDR1 LGHNA, CDR2 YSLEER. The V segment lost 0 bases and the J segment 4 bases; nucleotides outside the gene matches: 14. CDR3 sequence: CASSQESLLVAGQYEQYF. CDR3 bases: TGCGCCAGCAGCCAAGAGTCCCTTTTAGTAGCGGGACAATACGAGCAGTACTTC.

V usage is TRBV28 and J usage is TRBJ2-1; unclear D gene. The V gene lost 8 bases and the J gene lost 9 bases, with 17 bases spanning the gap. Germline V gene data show CDR1 as MDHEN and CDR2 as SYDVKM. This CDR3 has 13 residues. CDR3 DNA sequence: TGTGCCAGCGACTCCCGCGTGTCCGGTGAGCAGTTCTTC. Encoded protein: CASDSRVSGEQFF.

This rearrangement joins TRBV4-1 to TRBJ2-2; 9 bases match TRBD2. V gave up 0 bases and J gave up 3 bases; unmatched junction bases: 8. The CDR3 has 18 residues. Germline loops: CDR1 MGHRA, CDR2 YSYEKL. For the CDR3, the DNA is TGCGCCAGCAGCCAAGAACCAGCGGGGGGATTATACACCGGGGAGCTGTTTTTT. Its translation is CASSQEPAGGLYTGELFF.

The V call is TRBV5-1, the J call TRBJ1-2; 8 positions match TRBD1. This CDR3 is built from 14 residues. Germline-derived CDR1 and CDR2 are SGHRS and YFSETQ. The J segment lost 8 bases and the V segment lost 4 bases, leaving 10 bases of the junction unmatched. The CDR3 DNA is TGCGCCAGCAGCCCAGGGGGCCCCACTGACGGCTACACCTTC. Encoded protein: CASSPGGPTDGYTF. Together with reference TRBV5-1 and TRBJ1-2, the CDR3 gives the full variable domain: KAGVTQTPRYLIKTRGQQVTLSCSPISGHRSVSWYQQTPGQGLQFLFEYFSETQRNKGNFPGRFSGRQFSNSRSEMNVSTLELGDSALYLCASSPGGPTDGYTFGSGTRLTVV.